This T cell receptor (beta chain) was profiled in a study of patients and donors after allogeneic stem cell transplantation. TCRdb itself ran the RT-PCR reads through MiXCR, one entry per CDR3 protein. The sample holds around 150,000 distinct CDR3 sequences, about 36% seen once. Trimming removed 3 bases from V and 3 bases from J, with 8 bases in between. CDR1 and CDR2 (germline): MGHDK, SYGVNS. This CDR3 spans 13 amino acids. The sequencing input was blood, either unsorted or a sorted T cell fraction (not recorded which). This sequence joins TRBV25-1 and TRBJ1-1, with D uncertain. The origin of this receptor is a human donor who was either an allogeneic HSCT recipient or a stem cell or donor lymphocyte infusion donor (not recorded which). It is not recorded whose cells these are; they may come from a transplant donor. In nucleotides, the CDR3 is TGTGCCAGCAGTGACGGAGACTACACTGAAGCTTTCTTT. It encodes CASSDGDYTEAFF.